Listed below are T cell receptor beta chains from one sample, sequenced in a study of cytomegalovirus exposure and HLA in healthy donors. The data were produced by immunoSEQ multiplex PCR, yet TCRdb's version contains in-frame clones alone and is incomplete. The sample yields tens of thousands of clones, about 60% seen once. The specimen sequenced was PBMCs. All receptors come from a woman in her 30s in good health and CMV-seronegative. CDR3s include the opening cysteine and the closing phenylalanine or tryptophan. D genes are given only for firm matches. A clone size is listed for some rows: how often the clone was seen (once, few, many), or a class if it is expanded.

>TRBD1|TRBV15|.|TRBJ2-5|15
TGTGCCACCAGCAGTTATCAGGGGGCGGGGGAGACCCAGTACTTC
CATSSYQGAGETQYF
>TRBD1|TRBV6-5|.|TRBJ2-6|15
TGTGCCAGCAGCAGAGACAGGGCTGGGGCCAACGTCCTGACTTTC
CASSRDRAGANVLTF
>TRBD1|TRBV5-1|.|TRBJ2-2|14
TGCGCCAGCTGGACAGGGGGCAACACCGGGGAGCTGTTTTTT
CASWTGGNTGELFF
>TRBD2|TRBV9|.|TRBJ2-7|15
TGTGCCAGCAGCGTAGCCGCTAGCGGGACCTACGAGCAGTACTTC
CASSVAASGTYEQYF
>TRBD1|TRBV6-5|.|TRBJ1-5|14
TGTGCCAGCAGTTCCGGGACAGGGTATCAGCCCCAGCATTTT
CASSSGTGYQPQHF
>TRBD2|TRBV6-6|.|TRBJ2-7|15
TGTGCCAGCAGACTTACCGGGACTAGCGGTTACGAGCAGTACTTC
CASRLTGTSGYEQYF
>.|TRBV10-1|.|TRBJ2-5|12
TGCGCCAGCTCAGGGCCCGGGGAGACCCAGTACTTC
CASSGPGETQYF
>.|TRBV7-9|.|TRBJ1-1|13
TGTTCCAGCAGCCAGACAGAGAACACTGAAGCTTTCTTT
CSSSQTENTEAFF
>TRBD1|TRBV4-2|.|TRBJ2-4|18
TGTGCCAGCAGCCATGGGACAGGGGGCGGGGGGGCCAAAAACATTCAGTACTTC
CASSHGTGGGGAKNIQYF
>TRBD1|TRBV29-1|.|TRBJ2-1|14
TGCAGCGTTGAAGATTCAGGGACAGGCGGGGAGCAGTTCTTC
CSVEDSGTGGEQFF
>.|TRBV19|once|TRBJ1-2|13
TGTGCCAGCTCTTCAGACCAGGGGCAAGGCTACACCTTC
CASSSDQGQGYTF
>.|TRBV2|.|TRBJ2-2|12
TGTGCCAGCACCGAGGACACCGGGGAGCTGTTTTTT
CASTEDTGELFF
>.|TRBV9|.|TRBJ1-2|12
TGTGCCAGCAGCGTAGACAGTACTGGCTACACCTTC
CASSVDSTGYTF
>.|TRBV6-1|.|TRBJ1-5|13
TGTGCCAGCAGTGAAGCGCGGGATCAGCCCCAGCATTTT
CASSEARDQPQHF
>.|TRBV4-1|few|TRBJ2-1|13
TGCGCCAGCCGGGACACCTCCTACAATGAGCAGTTCTTC
CASRDTSYNEQFF
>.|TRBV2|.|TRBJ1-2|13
TGTGCCAGCAACGAACAGGGAAACCTTGGCTACACCTTC
CASNEQGNLGYTF
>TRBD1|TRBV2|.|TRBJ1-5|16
TGTGCCAGCAGTGTCGGGACAGGGAATTTCTATCAGCCCCAGCATTTT
CASSVGTGNFYQPQHF
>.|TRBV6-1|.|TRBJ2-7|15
TGTGCCAGCAGTGAAAAAGAGCCGTCGTCCTACGAGCAGTACTTC
CASSEKEPSSYEQYF
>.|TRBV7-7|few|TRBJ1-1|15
TGTGCCAGCAGCTCCCGACAGCTCATGAACACTGAAGCTTTCTTT
CASSSRQLMNTEAFF
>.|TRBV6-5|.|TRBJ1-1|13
TGTGCCAGCAGGGGCCAGATGAACACTGAAGCTTTCTTT
CASRGQMNTEAFF
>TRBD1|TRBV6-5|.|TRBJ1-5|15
TGTGCCAGCAGCACCGGGACAGGGGTCAATCAGCCCCAGCATTTT
CASSTGTGVNQPQHF
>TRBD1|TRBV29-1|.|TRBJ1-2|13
TGCAGCGTCAGGGACAGAGAAAACTATGGCTACACCTTC
CSVRDRENYGYTF
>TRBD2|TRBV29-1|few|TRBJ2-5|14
TGCAGCGTCTCGGGACTAGTGGGGCTGGGGACCCAGTACTTC
CSVSGLVGLGTQYF
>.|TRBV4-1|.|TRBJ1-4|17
TGCGCCAGCAGCCAAGATAGGGGAGGAGTTGGGAATGAAAAACTGTTTTTT
CASSQDRGGVGNEKLFF
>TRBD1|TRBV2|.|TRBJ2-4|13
TGTGCCACTACAGGGGACGCCAAAAACATTCAGTACTTC
CATTGDAKNIQYF
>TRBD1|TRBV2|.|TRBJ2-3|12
TGTGCCAGCAGAGACAGGGGCCATACGCAGTATTTT
CASRDRGHTQYF
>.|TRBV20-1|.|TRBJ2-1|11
TGCAGTGCTAGCGGTGCGCTAGCCGGCTTCTTC
CSASGALAGFF